The T cell receptor beta chain described here comes from a study of T cells in Graves' hyperthyroidism and ophthalmopathy. The CDR3 has 13 residues. The germline V gene encodes CDR1 LGHDT and CDR2 YNNKEL (reference sequence). V was trimmed by 4 bases and J by 5 bases, leaving 11 bases between them. TCR beta CDR3 regions were amplified from RNA transcripts. A set of HTBI primers served as the primers for a first-round RT-PCR of the TCR CDR3. A single record per CDR3 protein comes from TCRdb applying MiXCR to the multiplex PCR reads. The sample consists of nearly 600,000 distinct CDR3 sequences, more than 11% of them appearing once. This clonotype was counted at least ten times.

The rearrangement joins TRBV3-1 to TRBJ1-1, with D hard to call. The origin of this receptor is a woman aged 25 to 45 with Graves' hyperthyroidism that later progressed to Graves' ophthalmopathy. The sequenced material came from blood. CDR3 DNA sequence: TGTGCCAGCAGCCCCCATACTAAGACTGAAGCTTTCTTT. It specifies CASSPHTKTEAFF.